This T cell receptor beta chain appears in the sequencing data of a study of response to subunit inactivated influenza vaccine. TCRdb re-analysed the RT-PCR reads in MiXCR, keeping a single row per CDR3 protein. The sample lists a few hundred thousand distinct CDR3 sequences, about 15% occurring once. This CDR3 spans 17 amino acids. The V gene's germline CDR1 is WSHSY and CDR2 SAAADI. The junction had 8 bases not matched to a gene; V was cut back by 3 bases and J by 1 base. Sequences were derived from PBMCs from blood, sampled approximately 12 days after vaccination. The V call is TRBV10-2, the J call TRBJ2-5; 10 bases map to TRBD2. This receptor was taken from a man over 45 who received an inactivated influenza vaccine. The CDR3 DNA sequence: TGCGCCAGCAGTGATTTAGCGGGGGGCCTCCGCCAAGAGACCCAGTACTTC. Translating it yields CASSDLAGGLRQETQYF.